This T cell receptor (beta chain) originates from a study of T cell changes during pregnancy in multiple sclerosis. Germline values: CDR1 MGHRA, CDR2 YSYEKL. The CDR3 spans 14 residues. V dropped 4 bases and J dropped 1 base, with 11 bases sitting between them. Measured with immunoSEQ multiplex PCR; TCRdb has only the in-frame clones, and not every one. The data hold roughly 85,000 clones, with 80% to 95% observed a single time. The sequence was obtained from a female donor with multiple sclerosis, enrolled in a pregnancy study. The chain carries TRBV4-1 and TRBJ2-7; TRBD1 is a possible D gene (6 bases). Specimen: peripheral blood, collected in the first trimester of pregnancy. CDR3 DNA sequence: TGCGCCAGCAGCCCCTTCGGACAGTCCTACGAGCAGTACTTC. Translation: CASSPFGQSYEQYF.